The clone carrying this T cell receptor (beta chain) came up a few times. The entry originates in a study of chronic HIV infection and antiretroviral therapy. Each CDR3 protein is one row after TCRdb ran MiXCR on the 5' RACE reads. This sample has 25,000 to 35,000 distinct CDR3 sequences, with 7% to 10% found just once. Germline trimming cut 4 bases from V and 6 bases from J; bases unmatched to any gene: 7. This CDR3 is 15 amino acids long. Germline V gene sequence: CDR1 SGDLS, CDR2 YYNGEE. This rearrangement joins TRBV9 to TRBJ2-1; 10 bases are a match to TRBD1. Sequencing input: peripheral blood. The TCR originated in an adult who had HIV and had not received antiretroviral therapy, or was an uninfected healthy control (not recorded which). The CDR3 region is CASSPQDRGGNEQFF. CDR3 bases: TGTGCCAGCAGCCCCCAGGACAGGGGGGGCAATGAGCAGTTCTTC.